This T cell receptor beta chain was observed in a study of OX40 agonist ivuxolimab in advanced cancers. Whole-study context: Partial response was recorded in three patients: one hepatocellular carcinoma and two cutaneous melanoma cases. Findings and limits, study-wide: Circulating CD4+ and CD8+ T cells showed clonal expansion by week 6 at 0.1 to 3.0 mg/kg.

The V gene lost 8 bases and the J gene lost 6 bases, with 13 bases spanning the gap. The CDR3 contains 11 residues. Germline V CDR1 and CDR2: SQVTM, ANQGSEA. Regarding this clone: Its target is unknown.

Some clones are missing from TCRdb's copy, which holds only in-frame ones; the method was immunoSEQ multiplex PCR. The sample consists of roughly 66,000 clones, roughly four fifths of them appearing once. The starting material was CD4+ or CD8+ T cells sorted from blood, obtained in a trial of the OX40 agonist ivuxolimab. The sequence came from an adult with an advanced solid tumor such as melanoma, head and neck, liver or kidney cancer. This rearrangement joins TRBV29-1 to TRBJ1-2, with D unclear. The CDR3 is CSSLSPNGYTF. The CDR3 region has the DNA TGCAGCTCTTTAAGTCCAAATGGCTACACCTTC. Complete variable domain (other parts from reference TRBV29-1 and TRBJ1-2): SAVISQKPSRDICQRGTSLTIQCQVDSQVTMMFWYRQQPGQSLTLIATANQGSEATYESGFVIDKFPISRPNLTFSTLTVSNMSPEDSSIYLCSSLSPNGYTFGSGTRLTVV.